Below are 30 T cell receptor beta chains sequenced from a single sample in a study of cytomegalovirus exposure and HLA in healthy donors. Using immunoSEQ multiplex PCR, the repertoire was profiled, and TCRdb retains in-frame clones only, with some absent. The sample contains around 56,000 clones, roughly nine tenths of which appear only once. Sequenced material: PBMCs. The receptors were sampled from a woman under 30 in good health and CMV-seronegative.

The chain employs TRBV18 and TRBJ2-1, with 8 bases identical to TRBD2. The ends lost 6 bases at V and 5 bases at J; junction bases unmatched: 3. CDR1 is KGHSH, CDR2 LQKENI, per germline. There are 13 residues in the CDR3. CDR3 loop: CASSSLADNEQFF. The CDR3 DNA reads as TGTGCCAGCTCTTCACTAGCGGACAATGAGCAGTTCTTC.

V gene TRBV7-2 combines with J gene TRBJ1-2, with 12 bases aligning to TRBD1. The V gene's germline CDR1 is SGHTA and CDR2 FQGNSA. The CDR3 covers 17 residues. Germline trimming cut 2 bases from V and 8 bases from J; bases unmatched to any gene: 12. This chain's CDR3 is CASSLWGRGQGAGGYTF. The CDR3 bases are TGTGCCAGCAGCTTATGGGGGAGGGGACAGGGGGCTGGGGGCTACACCTTC. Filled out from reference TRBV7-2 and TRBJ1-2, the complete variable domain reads GAGVSQSPSNKVTEKGKDVELRCDPISGHTALYWYRQSLGQGLEFLIYFQGNSAPDKSGLPSDRFSAERTGGSVSTLTIQRTQQEDSAVYLCASSLWGRGQGAGGYTFGSGTRLTVV.

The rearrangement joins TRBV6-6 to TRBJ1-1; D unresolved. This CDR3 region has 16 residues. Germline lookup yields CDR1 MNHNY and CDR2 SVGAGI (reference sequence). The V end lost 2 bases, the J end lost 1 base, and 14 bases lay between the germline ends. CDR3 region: CASSYALTGTNTEAFF. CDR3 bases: TGTGCCAGCAGTTACGCCCTGACGGGAACGAACACTGAAGCTTTCTTT.

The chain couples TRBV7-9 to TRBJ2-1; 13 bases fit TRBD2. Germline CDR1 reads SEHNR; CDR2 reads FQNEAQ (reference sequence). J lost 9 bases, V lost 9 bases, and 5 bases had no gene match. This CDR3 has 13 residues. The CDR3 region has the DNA TGTGCCAGGGGGACTAGCGGGGCGGGTGAGCAGTTCTTC. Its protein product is CARGTSGAGEQFF.

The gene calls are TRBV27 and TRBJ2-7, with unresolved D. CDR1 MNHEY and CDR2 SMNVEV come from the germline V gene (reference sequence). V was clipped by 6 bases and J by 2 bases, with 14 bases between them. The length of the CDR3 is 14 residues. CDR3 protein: CASRLFRSTYEQYF. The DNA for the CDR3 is TGTGCCAGCAGACTATTTAGGAGTACCTACGAGCAGTACTTC.

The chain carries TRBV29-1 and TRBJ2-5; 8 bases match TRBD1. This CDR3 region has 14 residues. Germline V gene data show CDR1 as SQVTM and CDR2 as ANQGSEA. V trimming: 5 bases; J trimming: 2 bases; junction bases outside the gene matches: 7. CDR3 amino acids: CSVTPQGGQETQYF. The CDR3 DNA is TGCAGCGTTACCCCACAGGGGGGTCAAGAGACCCAGTACTTC.

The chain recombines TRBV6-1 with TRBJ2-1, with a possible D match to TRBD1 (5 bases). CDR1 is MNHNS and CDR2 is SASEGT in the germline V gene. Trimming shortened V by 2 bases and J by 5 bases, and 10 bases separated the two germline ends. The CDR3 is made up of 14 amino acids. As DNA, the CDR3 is TGTGCCAGCAGTGAATTTAGGGGCCACAATGAGCAGTTCTTC. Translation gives CASSEFRGHNEQFF.

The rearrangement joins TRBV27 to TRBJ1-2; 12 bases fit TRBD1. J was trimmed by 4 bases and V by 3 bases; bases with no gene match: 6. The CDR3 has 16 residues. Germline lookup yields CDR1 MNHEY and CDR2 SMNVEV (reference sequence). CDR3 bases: TGTGCCAGCAGTTTGGGGACAGGGGGCTCTGCCTATGGCTACACCTTC. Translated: CASSLGTGGSAYGYTF.

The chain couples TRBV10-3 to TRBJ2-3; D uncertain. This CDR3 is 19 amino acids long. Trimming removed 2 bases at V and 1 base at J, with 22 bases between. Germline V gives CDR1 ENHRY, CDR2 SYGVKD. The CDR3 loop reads CAISERMGMKATGTDTQYF. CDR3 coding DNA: TGTGCCATCAGTGAGCGAATGGGCATGAAGGCTACGGGCACAGATACGCAGTATTTT.

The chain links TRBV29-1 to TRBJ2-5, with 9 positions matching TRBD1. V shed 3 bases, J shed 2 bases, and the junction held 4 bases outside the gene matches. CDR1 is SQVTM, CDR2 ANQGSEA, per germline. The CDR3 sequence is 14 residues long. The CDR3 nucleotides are TGCAGCGTTGACAGGGACAGGGTACAAGAGACCCAGTACTTC. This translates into CSVDRDRVQETQYF.

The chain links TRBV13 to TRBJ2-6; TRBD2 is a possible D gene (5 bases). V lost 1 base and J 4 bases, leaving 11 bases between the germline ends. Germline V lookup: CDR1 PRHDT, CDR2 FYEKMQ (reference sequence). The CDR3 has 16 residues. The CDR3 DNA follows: TGTGCCAGCAGCTTAGTTGAGGGAATCGGGGCCAACGTCCTGACTTTC. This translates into CASSLVEGIGANVLTF.

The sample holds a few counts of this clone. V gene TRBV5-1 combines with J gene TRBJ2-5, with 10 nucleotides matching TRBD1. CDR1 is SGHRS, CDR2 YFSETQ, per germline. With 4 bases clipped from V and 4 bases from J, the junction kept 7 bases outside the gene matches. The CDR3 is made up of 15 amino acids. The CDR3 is CASSLDRGIRETQYF. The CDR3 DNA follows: TGCGCCAGCAGCCTGGACAGGGGGATTAGAGAGACCCAGTACTTC.

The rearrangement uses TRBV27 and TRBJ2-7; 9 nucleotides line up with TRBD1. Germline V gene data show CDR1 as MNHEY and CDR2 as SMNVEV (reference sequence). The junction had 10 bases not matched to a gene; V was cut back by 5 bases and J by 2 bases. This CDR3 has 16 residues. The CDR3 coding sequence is TGTGCCAGCAGTCATATACCCGGGACAGGGCCCTACGAGCAGTACTTC. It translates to CASSHIPGTGPYEQYF.

CDR3 coding DNA: TGCGCCAGCAGCCCCCGTACCTACTCCTACAATGAGCAGTTCTTC. Its translation: CASSPRTYSYNEQFF. This chain uses TRBV5-1 with TRBJ2-1; D is undetermined. CDR1 SGHRS and CDR2 YFSETQ come from the germline V gene. This CDR3 contains 15 residues. Deletions cut 4 bases from V and 0 bases from J, with 11 bases between.

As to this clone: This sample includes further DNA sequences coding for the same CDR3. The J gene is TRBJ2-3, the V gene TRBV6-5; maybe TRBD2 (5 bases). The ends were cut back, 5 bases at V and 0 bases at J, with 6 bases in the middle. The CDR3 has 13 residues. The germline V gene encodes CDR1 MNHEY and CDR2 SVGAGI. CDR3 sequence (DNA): TGTGCCAGCAGTCCGGGGAGCACAGATACGCAGTATTTT. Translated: CASSPGSTDTQYF.

The CDR3 DNA reads TGTGCCATCAAGGACGGGGGCACAGATACGCAGTATTTT. Its translation is CAIKDGGTDTQYF. The chain joins TRBV10-3 to TRBJ2-3; TRBD2 might be the D (5 bases). CDR3 length equals 13 residues. Looked up from germline, CDR1 is ENHRY and CDR2 is SYGVKD. Trimming cost V 7 bases and J 1 base, with 9 bases left between them.

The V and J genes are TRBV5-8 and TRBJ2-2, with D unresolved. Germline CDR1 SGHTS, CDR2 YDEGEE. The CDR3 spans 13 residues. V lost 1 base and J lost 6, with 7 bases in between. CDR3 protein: CASSLRVSGELFF. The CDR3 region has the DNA TGTGCCAGCAGCTTGCGGGTGTCCGGGGAGCTGTTTTTT.

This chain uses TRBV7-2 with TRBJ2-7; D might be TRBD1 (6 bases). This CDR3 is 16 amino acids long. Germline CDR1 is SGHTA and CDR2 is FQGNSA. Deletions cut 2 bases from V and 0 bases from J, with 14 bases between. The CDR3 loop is CASSLRGYPSSYEQYF. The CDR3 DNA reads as TGTGCCAGCAGCTTAAGGGGGTACCCGAGCTCCTACGAGCAGTACTTC.

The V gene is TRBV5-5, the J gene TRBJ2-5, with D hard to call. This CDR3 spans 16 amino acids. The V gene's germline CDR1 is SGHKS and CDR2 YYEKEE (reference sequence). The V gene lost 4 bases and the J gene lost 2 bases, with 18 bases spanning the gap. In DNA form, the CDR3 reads TGTGCCAGCAGCGCCAATTCCGGTAGTTCACAAGAGACCCAGTACTTC. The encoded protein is CASSANSGSSQETQYF.

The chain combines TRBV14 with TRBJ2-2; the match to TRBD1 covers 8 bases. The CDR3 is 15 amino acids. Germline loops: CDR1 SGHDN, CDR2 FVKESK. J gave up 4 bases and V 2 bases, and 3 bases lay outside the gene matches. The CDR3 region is CASSQQGAVTGELFF. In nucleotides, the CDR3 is TGTGCCAGCAGCCAACAGGGGGCTGTCACCGGGGAGCTGTTTTTT.

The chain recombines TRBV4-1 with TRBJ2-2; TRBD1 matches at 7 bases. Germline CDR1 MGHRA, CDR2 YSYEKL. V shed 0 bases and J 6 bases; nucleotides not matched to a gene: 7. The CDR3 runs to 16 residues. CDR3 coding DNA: TGCGCCAGCAGCCAAGAAGGACAGGTGATTCCCGGGGAGCTGTTTTTT. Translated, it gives CASSQEGQVIPGELFF.

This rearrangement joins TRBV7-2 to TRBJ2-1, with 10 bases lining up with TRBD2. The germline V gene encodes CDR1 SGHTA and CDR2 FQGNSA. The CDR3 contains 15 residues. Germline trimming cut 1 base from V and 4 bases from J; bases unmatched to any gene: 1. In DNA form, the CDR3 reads TGTGCCAGCAGCTTAGGGACTAGCGGATACAATGAGCAGTTCTTC. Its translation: CASSLGTSGYNEQFF.

The DNA of the CDR3 is TGTGCCAGCTTGGGACTAGCGGGAGAACGCTCCTACGAGCAGTACTTC. Its translation is CASLGLAGERSYEQYF. The genes are TRBV6-6 and TRBJ2-7, with 14 bases matching TRBD2. The length of the CDR3 is 16 residues. Germline V CDR1 and CDR2: MNHNY, SVGAGI (reference sequence). Unmatched junction bases numbered 6, after V lost 8 bases and J lost 0 bases.

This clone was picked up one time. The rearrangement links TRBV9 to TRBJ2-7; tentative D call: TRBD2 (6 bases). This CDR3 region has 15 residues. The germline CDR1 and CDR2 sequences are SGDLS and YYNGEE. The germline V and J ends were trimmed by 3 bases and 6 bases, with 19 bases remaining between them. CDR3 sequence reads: CASSAEGPPIGEQYF. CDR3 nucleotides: TGTGCCAGCAGCGCGGAGGGACCCCCGATAGGCGAGCAGTACTTC.

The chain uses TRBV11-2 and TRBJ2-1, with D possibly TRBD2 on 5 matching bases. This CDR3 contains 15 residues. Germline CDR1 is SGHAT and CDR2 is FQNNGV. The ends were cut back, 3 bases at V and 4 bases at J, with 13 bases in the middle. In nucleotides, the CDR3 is TGTGCCAGCAGCTTGGCGGACGGAGGATACAATGAGCAGTTCTTC. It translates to CASSLADGGYNEQFF.

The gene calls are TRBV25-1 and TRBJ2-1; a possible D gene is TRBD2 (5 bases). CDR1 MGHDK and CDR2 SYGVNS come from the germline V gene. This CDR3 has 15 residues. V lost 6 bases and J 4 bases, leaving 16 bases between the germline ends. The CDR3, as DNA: TGTGCCAGCAGCTCAGCGGAGTGGGGATACAATGAGCAGTTCTTC. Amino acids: CASSSAEWGYNEQFF.

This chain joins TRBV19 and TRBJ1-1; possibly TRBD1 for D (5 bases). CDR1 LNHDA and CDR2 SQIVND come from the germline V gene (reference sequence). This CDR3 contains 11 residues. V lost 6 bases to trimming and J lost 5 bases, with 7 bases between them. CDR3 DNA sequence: TGTGCCAGTAGCGGGGGAACTGAAGCTTTCTTT. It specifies CASSGGTEAFF.

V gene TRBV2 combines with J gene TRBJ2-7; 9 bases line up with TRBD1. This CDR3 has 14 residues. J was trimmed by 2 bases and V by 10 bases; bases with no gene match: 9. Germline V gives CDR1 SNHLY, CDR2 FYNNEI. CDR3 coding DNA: TGTGCCACCGATGAGGGGACAGGGACCTACGAGCAGTACTTC. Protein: CATDEGTGTYEQYF.

CDR3 nucleotide sequence: TGTGCCTGGAGAGGGGGGGGCAGGGCAGCTTTCTTT. It translates to CAWRGGGRAAFF. The J gene is TRBJ1-1, the V gene TRBV30, with a possible D match to TRBD1 (6 bases). The V gene lost 3 bases and the J gene lost 10 bases, with 15 bases spanning the gap. This CDR3 spans 12 amino acids. The germline gives CDR1 GTSNPN, CDR2 SVGIG (reference sequence).

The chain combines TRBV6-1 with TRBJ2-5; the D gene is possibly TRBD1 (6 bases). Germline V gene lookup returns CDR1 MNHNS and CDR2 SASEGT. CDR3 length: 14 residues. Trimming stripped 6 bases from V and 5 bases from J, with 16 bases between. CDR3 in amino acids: CASRQGHLGETQYF. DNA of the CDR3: TGTGCCAGCAGACAGGGACACCTGGGGGAGACCCAGTACTTC.